This is a list of T cell receptor beta chains from one sample in a study of response to subunit inactivated influenza vaccine. MiXCR, run by TCRdb on the RT-PCR reads, gives a single entry per CDR3 protein. This table holds over 750,000 distinct CDR3 sequences, 21% found once. Sequences were derived from PBMCs from blood, sampled 5 to 6 days after vaccination. Receptors were obtained from a man aged 45-65 years who received an inactivated influenza vaccine. Each CDR3 is given with its conserved first and last residue. Fields, in order: V gene, CDR3 protein.

TRBV20-1 CSARDGVQGAQEQYF
TRBV4-3 CASSQGAAGNYGYTF
TRBV4-3 CASSFGQGDYNEQFF
TRBV4-2 CASSQDAASGANEQFF
TRBV12-3/TRBV12-4 CASKGGNEETQYF
TRBV28 CASYSGTGGYEQYF
TRBV6-1 CASTVRQGLSYEQYF
TRBV7-2 CASSQDRLNTEAFF
TRBV18 CASSPSRDRGYEQYF
TRBV11-1 CASSLVGLAEILGDTQYF
TRBV20-1 CSAQAEEQFF
TRBV20-1 CSAWDRKGGDTQYF
TRBV12-3/TRBV12-4 CASSPGDYNEQFF
TRBV5-1 CASSGTSISNTGELFF
TRBV5-1 CASRPRRGLNEKLFF
TRBV7-2 CASSLAAVTPQETQYF
TRBV7-2 CASSLATGATKETQYF
TRBV13 CASSPGTSGMGAKNIQYF
TRBV12-3/TRBV12-4 CASSPRQGVGNEQFF
TRBV3-1 CASSPGLAGDLRETQYF
TRBV5-1 CASSLATGGYEQFF
TRBV15 CATSRDRGGRYNEQFF
TRBV29-1 CSVERGPNEKLFF
TRBV7-2 CASNLGLGHNEQFF
TRBV4-1 CASSQSDRVYEKFF
TRBV12-3/TRBV12-4 CASSLARTGGAEKLFF
TRBV20-1 CSAPKTGELFF
TRBV5-1 CASSLEQGWETQYF
TRBV4-3 CASSQLTGLSSGANVLTF
TRBV12-3/TRBV12-4 CASTPGTRTDTQYF
TRBV12-3/TRBV12-4 CASRPARRVAGELFF
TRBV20-1 CSAPTGSLETQYF
TRBV12-3/TRBV12-4 CASSSPAGLTKTQYF
TRBV27 CASGLNPFKAGVGEQFF
TRBV28 CASSFVGPQDNEQFF
TRBV12-3/TRBV12-4 CASSDSGVRTEAFF
TRBV6-2/TRBV6-3 CASSYPTWYGADNEQFF
TRBV7-8 CASSLGFGVNEQFF
TRBV5-1 CASRTGTGGPDTQYF
TRBV5-6 CASSLAWGTEFYEQYF
TRBV7-9 CASSFSAGDTEFF
TRBV7-2 CASSTPRGGTYEQYF
TRBV30 CAWSVRQGFSEQYF
TRBV4-3 CASSQDLSTAKQPQHF
TRBV14 CASSQTPTGELFF
TRBV20-1 CSARTTSTDTQYF
TRBV20-1 CSAPLSGRTDTQYF
TRBV11-2 CASSASSGTYIQYF
TRBV4-3 CASSPGRDRDRYGYTF
TRBV5-1 CASSPSGGAGDTQYF
TRBV12-3/TRBV12-4 CASSLGTSGTEAFF
TRBV27 CASGPRLAAIYEQYF
TRBV12-3/TRBV12-4 CASSFYGGEPSTDTQYF
TRBV20-1 CSANSWRTRSTDTQYF
TRBV3-1 CASSHRGAGANVLTF